The clone carrying this TCR beta chain was observed a single time. The method was immunoSEQ multiplex PCR; TCRdb's version includes in-frame clones alone and lacks a portion of them. The sample contains about 67,000 clones, approximately 97% of which appear only once. The data are from a study of technical replicates of blood from a handful of donors. The CDR3 has 15 residues. Unmatched junction bases numbered 4, after V lost 2 bases and J lost 5 bases. Per germline, CDR1 MNHNS and CDR2 SASEGT. Sequenced material: T cells isolated from PBMCs. The gene calls are TRBV6-1 and TRBJ1-3, with TRBD1 identical over 9 bases. The receptor's source is a human donor in good health. The CDR3 region has the DNA TGTGCCAGCAGTGAATCACAGGGGGCACGAAACACCATATATTTT. This translates into CASSESQGARNTIYF.